This entry lists 24 T cell receptor beta chains sequenced from one sample in a study of T cells in localized non-small cell lung cancer. Here immunoSEQ multiplex PCR was the method, and the copy in TCRdb shows in-frame clones only, minus some. The repertoire holds 100,000 to 150,000 clones, around 90% seen once, with approximately 1.5% in the top ten. The sequences come from peripheral blood, collected before any cancer treatment. These receptors came from a female donor of 60 years or more with stage I lung adenocarcinoma.

The J gene is TRBJ2-2, the V gene TRBV30; 15 bases match TRBD2. This CDR3 comprises 18 residues. Trimming removed 2 bases from V and 4 bases from J; junction bases left unmatched: 8. The V gene's germline CDR1 is GTSNPN and CDR2 SVGIG (reference sequence). This chain's CDR3 is CAWSRRGLAGGGTGELFF. The CDR3 nucleotides are TGTGCCTGGAGTAGGCGGGGACTAGCGGGAGGCGGCACCGGGGAGCTGTTTTTT.

The V gene is TRBV6-6, the J gene TRBJ1-1; no clear D gene. Germline V gives CDR1 MNHNY, CDR2 SVGAGI (reference sequence). The CDR3 runs to 12 residues. V was trimmed by 2 bases and J by 6 bases, leaving 7 bases between them. CDR3 amino acids: CASSYLAAEAFF. In DNA form, the CDR3 reads TGTGCCAGCAGTTACCTTGCGGCTGAAGCTTTCTTT.

The chain joins TRBV5-1 to TRBJ1-1; tentatively, D is TRBD1 (5 bases). CDR3 length: 14 amino acids. Deletions cut 7 bases from V and 5 bases from J, with 18 bases between. The V gene's germline CDR1 is SGHRS and CDR2 YFSETQ. The CDR3 nucleotides are TGCGCCAGCGCCCTCGTAGGGGTGGGGACTGAAGCTTTCTTT. This sequence encodes CASALVGVGTEAFF.

J is TRBJ2-7 and V is TRBV5-6; D not resolved. This CDR3 comprises 15 residues. CDR1 is SGHDT, CDR2 YYEEEE, per germline. The V and J ends lost 1 base and 4 bases respectively, with 15 bases between them. The CDR3 DNA reads as TGTGCCAGCAGCTTGCTCCCGGGTGTGGGATACGAGCAGTACTTC. As protein: CASSLLPGVGYEQYF.

The rearrangement uses TRBV28 and TRBJ2-5, with 8 bases identical to TRBD1. The CDR3 covers 15 residues. V was clipped by 3 bases and J by 5 bases; unmatched bases: 8. Germline V gives CDR1 MDHEN, CDR2 SYDVKM. The CDR3 spells CASSFSNRGAETQYF. The CDR3 nucleotides read TGTGCCAGCAGTTTTTCAAACAGGGGGGCCGAGACCCAGTACTTC.

The V gene is TRBV9, the J gene TRBJ2-5; 7 bases map to TRBD1. The CDR3 loop spans 17 amino acids. The germline gives CDR1 SGDLS, CDR2 YYNGEE. V lost 3 bases, J lost 4 bases, and 15 bases stayed unmatched. Written as DNA, the CDR3 is TGTGCCAGCAGCGCCGGACGCGACAGGGATTTTGGAGAGACCCAGTACTTC. As protein: CASSAGRDRDFGETQYF.

This clone was observed a handful of times. V gene TRBV19 combines with J gene TRBJ2-1, with D maybe TRBD2 (5 bases). This CDR3 has 17 residues. Between the trimmed V and J ends, which lost 5 bases and 6 bases, there was a span of 23 bases. Germline CDR1 is LNHDA and CDR2 is SQIVND (reference sequence). Here the CDR3 DNA reads TGTGCCAGTAGTCCCAAGGGTTGGCAGGCGGGTAGCAATGAGCAGTTCTTC. It codes for CASSPKGWQAGSNEQFF.

The chain combines TRBV29-1 with TRBJ2-7, with D possibly matching TRBD1 (6 bases). V was cut by 7 bases and J by 3 bases, with 16 bases left in between. The CDR3 runs 13 residues. The V gene's germline CDR1 is SQVTM and CDR2 ANQGSEA. CDR3 DNA: TGCAGCGCCCAAGGGGGAATTGGCTACGAGCAGTACTTC. The encoded protein is CSAQGGIGYEQYF.

This rearrangement joins TRBV2 to TRBJ2-2; the D gene is possibly TRBD2 (6 bases). V lost 4 bases, J lost 6 bases, and 12 bases lay in between. Per the germline V gene, CDR1 is SNHLY and CDR2 is FYNNEI. The CDR3 has 14 residues. CDR3 sequence: CASSAGVVAGELFF. The CDR3 nucleotides read TGTGCCAGCAGTGCGGGAGTGGTTGCCGGGGAGCTGTTTTTT.

The chain employs TRBV5-1 and TRBJ1-5; no firm D call. The length of the CDR3 is 15 residues. Germline CDR1 is SGHRS and CDR2 is YFSETQ. The V end was cut by 1 base, the J end by 2 bases, with 10 bases between. Here the CDR3 reads CASSLFTGGNQPQHF. CDR3 bases: TGCGCCAGCAGCTTGTTTACCGGAGGCAATCAGCCCCAGCATTTT. Combining the CDR3 with reference TRBV5-1 and TRBJ1-5 gives the whole variable domain KAGVTQTPRYLIKTRGQQVTLSCSPISGHRSVSWYQQTPGQGLQFLFEYFSETQRNKGNFPGRFSGRQFSNSRSEMNVSTLELGDSALYLCASSLFTGGNQPQHFGDGTRLSIL.

The V gene is TRBV6-6, the J gene TRBJ2-1, with TRBD2 identical over 7 bases. The CDR3 contains 14 residues. The V and J ends lost 4 bases and 7 bases, in that order; junction bases with no gene match: 7. CDR1 is MNHNY, CDR2 SVGAGI, per germline (reference sequence). The CDR3 bases are TGTGCCAGCAGTTTACGGCGGGAGCGAAATGAGCAGTTCTTC. Translated, it gives CASSLRRERNEQFF.

CDR3 DNA: TGCGCCAGCAGAGTGCGCATGAACACTGAAGCTTTCTTT. The encoded protein is CASRVRMNTEAFF. V usage is TRBV10-1 and J usage is TRBJ1-1; D gene ambiguous. Germline values: CDR1 WNHNN, CDR2 SYGVQD (reference sequence). The germline V and J ends were trimmed by 6 bases and 0 bases, with 8 bases remaining between them. This CDR3 has 13 residues.

The rearrangement uses TRBV12-5 and TRBJ2-5; either TRBD1 or TRBD2 may supply D (5 bases each). V gave up 3 bases and J gave up 6 bases, with 14 bases separating them. The CDR3 is made up of 14 amino acids. The V gene's germline CDR1 is LGHNT and CDR2 FRNRAP. The CDR3 nucleotides read TGTGCTAGTGGTTTTGGGGGAGAGGGAAAGACCCAGTACTTC. Protein: CASGFGGEGKTQYF. The full variable domain, with the rest looked up from reference TRBV12-5 and TRBJ2-5, is DARVTQTPRHKVTEMGQEVTMRCQPILGHNTVFWYRQTMMQGLELLAYFRNRAPLDDSGMPKDRFSAEMPDATLATLKIQPSEPRDSAVYFCASGFGGEGKTQYFGPGTRLLVL.

This chain joins TRBV5-1 and TRBJ2-2; TRBD1 or TRBD2 may be the D gene (5 bases each). The CDR3 loop spans 14 amino acids. CDR1 SGHRS and CDR2 YFSETQ come from the germline V gene. V gave up 6 bases and J gave up 4 bases, with 13 bases separating them. The CDR3 loop is CASTSGLGTGELFF. The CDR3 coding sequence is TGCGCCAGCACCTCGGGGCTCGGCACCGGGGAGCTGTTTTTT.

Here the CDR3 reads CASRTPTLQRDEQYF. The DNA of the CDR3 is TGTGCCAGCAGAACTCCTACCCTGCAAAGGGACGAGCAGTACTTC. The gene calls are TRBV2 and TRBJ2-7; D unresolved. The germline V gene has CDR1 SNHLY and CDR2 FYNNEI. This CDR3 has 15 residues. Trimming left V 6 bases short and J 5 bases short, with 20 bases between.

This CDR3 is CASSLGLYRGPWTEAFF. CDR3 bases: TGTGCCAGCAGCTTGGGATTATACAGGGGACCCTGGACTGAAGCTTTCTTT. The chain uses TRBV5-6 and TRBJ1-1; 7 bases are shared with TRBD1. The ends lost 0 bases at V and 5 bases at J; junction bases unmatched: 13. Germline CDR1 is SGHDT and CDR2 is YYEEEE. The CDR3 contains 17 residues.

The chain links TRBV7-2 to TRBJ2-1; D ambiguous. This CDR3 region has 13 residues. Trimming took off 2 bases at V and 9 bases at J, with 11 bases between the two ends. Germline-derived CDR1 and CDR2 are SGHTA and FQGNSA. The CDR3 reads CASSLSPDGEQFF. The CDR3 DNA is TGTGCCAGCAGCTTAAGCCCCGACGGTGAGCAGTTCTTC.

This chain connects TRBV5-5 to TRBJ1-5; tentatively, D is TRBD1 (6 bases). The CDR3 is 16 amino acids. Per germline, CDR1 SGHKS and CDR2 YYEKEE (reference sequence). The V gene lost 1 base and the J gene lost 0 bases, with 11 bases spanning the gap. This chain's CDR3 is CASSLRYRDSNQPQHF. CDR3 coding DNA: TGTGCCAGCAGCTTGCGGTACAGGGATAGCAATCAGCCCCAGCATTTT.

This clone occurred a few times. The chain is built from TRBV4-1 and TRBJ2-7; TRBD1 agrees at 8 bases. Trimming took 4 bases from V and 0 from J; bases not matched to a gene: 11. This CDR3 comprises 17 residues. Germline values: CDR1 MGHRA, CDR2 YSYEKL. In DNA form, the CDR3 reads TGCGCCAGCAGCCCTCTACGCTTAGGACAGGGCTCCTACGAGCAGTACTTC. Its translation is CASSPLRLGQGSYEQYF.

The chain has TRBV14 and TRBJ2-3, with 11 bases identical to TRBD2. The CDR3 consists of 17 residues. Germline trimming cut 4 bases from V and 0 bases from J; bases unmatched to any gene: 6. The germline V gene encodes CDR1 SGHDN and CDR2 FVKESK. CDR3 DNA sequence: TGTGCCAGCAGCCCCTTAGCGGGAGGGCCTAGCACAGATACGCAGTATTTT. Encoded protein: CASSPLAGGPSTDTQYF.

The J gene is TRBJ2-7, the V gene TRBV4-1, with 13 bases that match TRBD2. Trimming at V came to 0 bases and at J to 2 bases, leaving 4 bases not matched to a gene. The CDR3 covers 17 residues. Germline V gene lookup returns CDR1 MGHRA and CDR2 YSYEKL. The CDR3 protein is CASSQDPTSGRAYEQYF. DNA of the CDR3: TGCGCCAGCAGCCAAGATCCTACTAGCGGGAGGGCCTACGAGCAGTACTTC.

The chain combines TRBV28 with TRBJ2-1; the D is unclear. V lost 7 bases, J lost 11 bases, and 12 bases lay in between. CDR1 is MDHEN and CDR2 is SYDVKM in the germline V gene. The CDR3 is 11 amino acids. The CDR3 loop is CASKGHLQQFF. The CDR3 bases are TGTGCCAGCAAGGGCCACTTACAGCAGTTCTTC. Supplemented by reference TRBV28 and TRBJ2-1, the full variable domain reads DVKVTQSSRYLVKRTGEKVFLECVQDMDHENMFWYRQDPGLGLRLIYFSYDVKMKEKGDIPEGYSVSREKKERFSLILESASTNQTSMYLCASKGHLQQFFGPGTRLTVL.

The gene calls are TRBV28 and TRBJ2-3; 8 bases line up with TRBD2. Germline V lookup: CDR1 MDHEN, CDR2 SYDVKM. The CDR3 loop spans 15 amino acids. J was trimmed by 5 bases and V by 6 bases; bases with no gene match: 10. The CDR3 bases are TGTGCCAGCAGACTCCCGGGACTAGGTGAAGATACGCAGTATTTT. Protein sequence: CASRLPGLGEDTQYF.

The chain recombines TRBV7-3 with TRBJ2-1, with D maybe TRBD2 (5 bases). Per the germline V gene, CDR1 is SGHTA and CDR2 is FQGTGA. V lost 1 base to trimming and J lost 9 bases, with 13 bases between them. The CDR3 covers 14 residues. The CDR3 loop reads CASSLMGVSAEQFF. The CDR3 DNA reads TGTGCCAGCAGCTTAATGGGAGTGAGTGCTGAGCAGTTCTTC. The variable domain in full, completed from reference TRBV7-3 and TRBJ2-1, reads GAGVSQTPSNKVTEKGKYVELRCDPISGHTALYWYRQSLGQGPEFLIYFQGTGAADDSGLPNDRFFAVRPEGSVSTLKIQRTERGDSAVYLCASSLMGVSAEQFFGPGTRLTVL.